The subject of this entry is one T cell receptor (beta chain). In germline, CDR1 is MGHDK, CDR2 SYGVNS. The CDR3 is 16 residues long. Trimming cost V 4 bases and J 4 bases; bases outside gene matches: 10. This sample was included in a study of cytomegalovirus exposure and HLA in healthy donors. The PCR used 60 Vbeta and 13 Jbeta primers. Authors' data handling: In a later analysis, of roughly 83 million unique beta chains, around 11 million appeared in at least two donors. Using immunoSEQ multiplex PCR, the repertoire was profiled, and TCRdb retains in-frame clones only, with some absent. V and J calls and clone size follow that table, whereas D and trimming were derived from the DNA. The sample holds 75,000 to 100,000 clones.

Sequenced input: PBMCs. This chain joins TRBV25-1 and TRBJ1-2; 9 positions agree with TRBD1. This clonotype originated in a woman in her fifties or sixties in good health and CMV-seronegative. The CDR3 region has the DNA TGTGCCAGCAGTGCGAGCCCGGGACAGGGCGTCTATGGCTACACCTTC. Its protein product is CASSASPGQGVYGYTF.